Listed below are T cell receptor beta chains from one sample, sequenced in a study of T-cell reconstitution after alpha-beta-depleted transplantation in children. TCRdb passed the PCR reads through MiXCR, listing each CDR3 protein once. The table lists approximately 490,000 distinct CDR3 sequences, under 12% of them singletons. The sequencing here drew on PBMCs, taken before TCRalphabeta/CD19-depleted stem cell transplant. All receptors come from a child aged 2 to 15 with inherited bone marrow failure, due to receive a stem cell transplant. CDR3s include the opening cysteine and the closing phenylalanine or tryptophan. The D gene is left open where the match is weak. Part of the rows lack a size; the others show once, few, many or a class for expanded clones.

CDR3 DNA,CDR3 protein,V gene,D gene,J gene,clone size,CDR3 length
TGTGCCAGCAGCTTAGCCCTCCAGCGTCGGTCCTACGAGCAGTACTTC,CASSLALQRRSYEQYF,TRBV7-2,.,TRBJ2-7,.,16
TGCGCCAGCAGCCAAGATCCTGGGGGGTCCCAAGAGACCCAGTACTTC,CASSQDPGGSQETQYF,TRBV4-3,.,TRBJ2-5,many,16
TGTGCCAGCAGCCAAGTGGGTCGGGGTCTAGCGGAGGGGACAGATACGCAGTATTTT,CASSQVGRGLAEGTDTQYF,TRBV4-2,TRBD2,TRBJ2-3,many,19
TGTGCCTGGAGTGTCGGAGGGGGGAACTCAAAACTGTTTTTT,CAWSVGGGNSKLFF,TRBV30,.,TRBJ1-4,.,14
TGTGCCACCTTGACTACTAGCTCCTACAATGAGCAGTTCTTC,CATLTTSSYNEQFF,TRBV6-2/TRBV6-3,.,TRBJ2-1,many,14
TGTGCCAGCAGCTGGGGACTAGCGGGGCAGTACTTC,CASSWGLAGQYF,TRBV7-9,TRBD2,TRBJ2-7,many,12
TGCAGTGCTCCTCTAGCGGGATATGCGGATACGCAGTATTTT,CSAPLAGYADTQYF,TRBV20-1,TRBD2,TRBJ2-3,.,14
TGTGCCAGCAGTTACTTAAGCGGCGGCTACACCTTC,CASSYLSGGYTF,TRBV6-5,.,TRBJ1-2,many,12
TGCAGCGTTGAAGAAGGGACAGCCAGAGGGGCCCAGTACTTC,CSVEEGTARGAQYF,TRBV29-1,TRBD1,TRBJ2-5,many,14
TGTGCCAGCAGTTTTTTGGCGAGTGAAAAACTGTTTTTT,CASSFLASEKLFF,TRBV12-3/TRBV12-4,.,TRBJ1-4,.,13
TGCGCCAGCAGTGGGGTTCCCTCCGGGAGGGCAGGCGGTGAGCAGTTCTTC,CASSGVPSGRAGGEQFF,TRBV10-1,TRBD2,TRBJ2-1,many,17
TGCGCCAGCAGCTTGAACGGGGGACCCATCCAAGAGACCCAGTACTTC,CASSLNGGPIQETQYF,TRBV5-1,.,TRBJ2-5,many,16
TGCGCCAGCAGCCAAGGGCTAGCGGCTACCTACAATGAGCATTTCTTC,CASSQGLAATYNEHFF,TRBV4-3,TRBD2,TRBJ2-1,many,16
TGCGCCAGCAGCCAAGATAGCGGGGAAATTTACGAGCAGTACTTC,CASSQDSGEIYEQYF,TRBV4-3,TRBD2,TRBJ2-7,many,15
TGTGCCAGCAGCGTTAGGGAGAGCTATGGCTACACCTTC,CASSVRESYGYTF,TRBV7-2,.,TRBJ1-2,many,13
TGTGCCAGCAGCTTAGGAATACGGGTGTTTGAAAAACTGTTTTTT,CASSLGIRVFEKLFF,TRBV7-9,.,TRBJ1-4,many,15
TGTGCCAGCCGACTAGCGGGAGGTGGGGAGACCCAGTACTTC,CASRLAGGGETQYF,TRBV12-3/TRBV12-4,TRBD2,TRBJ2-5,many,14
TGTGCCAGCAGCTCGCCTAGCGGGAGGGCCCAAAACGGGGAGCTGTTTTTT,CASSSPSGRAQNGELFF,TRBV7-9,TRBD2,TRBJ2-2,.,17
TGCAGCGTATTGAGCTCGGGCACTGAAGCTTTCTTT,CSVLSSGTEAFF,TRBV29-1,.,TRBJ1-1,many,12
TGTGCCAGCTCAAAGGCTAGTAGCTCCTACAATGAGCAGTTCTTC,CASSKASSSYNEQFF,TRBV18,.,TRBJ2-1,few,15
TGTGCCAGCAGCTTAGATCTCGTAGGACAGGGGACCGGGGAGCTGTTTTTT,CASSLDLVGQGTGELFF,TRBV11-2,TRBD1,TRBJ2-2,many,17
TGCAGTGCCACTGGACAGGTTAGCAATCAGCCCCAGCATTTT,CSATGQVSNQPQHF,TRBV20-1,TRBD1,TRBJ1-5,.,14
TGTGCCAGCACAGGGACCCACCAAGAGACCCAGTACTTC,CASTGTHQETQYF,TRBV6-2/TRBV6-3,.,TRBJ2-5,many,13
TGTGCCAGCAGCGTTAATACAGGGGGTCAAGAGACCCAGTACTTC,CASSVNTGGQETQYF,TRBV7-2,TRBD1,TRBJ2-5,.,15
TGTGCCAGCACTCCCTGGGGTCGGGATGAGCAGTTCTTC,CASTPWGRDEQFF,TRBV28,.,TRBJ2-1,many,13
TGCAGCGTGCCCGGGGACCACTCTGGAAACACCATATATTTT,CSVPGDHSGNTIYF,TRBV29-1,.,TRBJ1-3,many,14
TGTGCCAGCACATACGGAGGGGGGAGGGGGACTGAAGCTTTCTTT,CASTYGGGRGTEAFF,TRBV12-3/TRBV12-4,.,TRBJ1-1,many,15
TGCAGTGTTGACATGGGGGGAGGGCCCTGCTACAATGAGCAGTTCTTC,CSVDMGGGPCYNEQFF,TRBV20-1,TRBD2,TRBJ2-1,.,16
TGCGCCAGCAGCGACAGGGCTGCGAACACTGAAGCTTTCTTT,CASSDRAANTEAFF,TRBV5-1,TRBD1,TRBJ1-1,many,14
TGTGCCAGCAGGGGCCGGACTACGGACAATACGCGGTATTTT,CASRGRTTDNTRYF,TRBV2,.,TRBJ2-3,once,14
TGTGCCAGCAGCCTTCACAGCTCCTACAATGAGCAGTTCTTC,CASSLHSSYNEQFF,TRBV28,.,TRBJ2-1,many,14
TGTGCCAGCAGTCCAGGACAGGGGGCTCCCGGGGAGCTGTTTTTT,CASSPGQGAPGELFF,TRBV6-1,TRBD1,TRBJ2-2,.,15
TGTGCCAGCTCACCGGTTAATGAGCAGTTCTTC,CASSPVNEQFF,TRBV18,.,TRBJ2-1,few,11
TGCAGCGTTGACGGGACTAGCGGGAGGACCAGCTCCTACAATGAGCAGTTCTTC,CSVDGTSGRTSSYNEQFF,TRBV29-1,TRBD2,TRBJ2-1,many,18
TGCGCCAGCAGCCCTGGACAGGGGGTGATGGCCAAAAACATTCAGTACTTC,CASSPGQGVMAKNIQYF,TRBV4-1,TRBD1,TRBJ2-4,.,17
TGTGCCGTTTCCGGGACTGATAGTAAGAGGCAGTTCTTC,CAVSGTDSKRQFF,TRBV10-3,.,TRBJ2-1,many,13
TGTGCCAGCAGTTACTCGGGGACACCCTCCTACGAGCAGTACTTC,CASSYSGTPSYEQYF,TRBV6-5,.,TRBJ2-7,few,15
TGTGCCAGCAGTGAGATGGGCGGTTACGAGCAGTACTTC,CASSEMGGYEQYF,TRBV2,.,TRBJ2-7,.,13
TGCAGTGCTAGGCCCCGGACAGGGGGGACTGAAGCTTTCTTT,CSARPRTGGTEAFF,TRBV20-1,TRBD1,TRBJ1-1,once,14
TGTGCCACCAGCAGAGATCGGAACAGGGCCCCTAGAGGCTACACCTTC,CATSRDRNRAPRGYTF,TRBV15,.,TRBJ1-2,.,16
TGTGCCATCAGTCCAGGGACTAGCGGGAGTCTCAATGAGCAGTTCTTC,CAISPGTSGSLNEQFF,TRBV10-3,TRBD2,TRBJ2-1,many,16
TGCAGTGCTAGAATGCCCTACATCGAGCAGTTCTTC,CSARMPYIEQFF,TRBV20-1,.,TRBJ2-1,.,12
TGTGCCAGCGGCGGGACAGGCCAAGAGACCCAGTACTTC,CASGGTGQETQYF,TRBV2,TRBD1,TRBJ2-5,many,13
TGTGCCAGCAGCCCTGAGGGGGACACCTTC,CASSPEGDTF,TRBV7-9,.,TRBJ1-2,few,10
TGTGCCAGCAGTCCGACGGAGGCTAACTATGGCTACACCTTC,CASSPTEANYGYTF,TRBV12-3/TRBV12-4,.,TRBJ1-2,many,14
TGTGCCAGCAGTTTGGGCCAGGGGAGGCGGGTCGGTGGCTACACCTTC,CASSLGQGRRVGGYTF,TRBV28,.,TRBJ1-2,few,16
TGTGCCAGCAGCCGGACAATTTATTTTGAAAAACTGTTTTTT,CASSRTIYFEKLFF,TRBV6-1,.,TRBJ1-4,many,14
TGTGCCAGCAGGGGTCGGGACGCGCGGAGCCCCTACGAGCAGTACTTC,CASRGRDARSPYEQYF,TRBV7-9,.,TRBJ2-7,many,16
TGCAGCGTTGGGGGACCGACAGGGGGTAGTGAAAAACTGTTTTTT,CSVGGPTGGSEKLFF,TRBV29-1,TRBD1,TRBJ1-4,many,15
TGTGCCAGCAGGACTTTCCAGGGGCCCGATGCTGAAGCTTTCTTT,CASRTFQGPDAEAFF,TRBV2,.,TRBJ1-1,many,15
TGTGCCAGCAGCCTACAGGGGTGGGACACTGAAGCTTTCTTT,CASSLQGWDTEAFF,TRBV7-9,TRBD1,TRBJ1-1,many,14
TGTGCCAGCAGTTTGAGCCCCGACAGGGACTATGGCTACACCTTC,CASSLSPDRDYGYTF,TRBV27,TRBD1,TRBJ1-2,many,15
TGTGCCATCAGTGAGACTAGCGGGAGGGTTGGGGAGCAGTTCTTC,CAISETSGRVGEQFF,TRBV10-3,TRBD2,TRBJ2-1,.,15
TGTGCCAGCAGCTTACTGACGCTTTTATCTGGGGCCAACGTCCTGACTTTC,CASSLLTLLSGANVLTF,TRBV7-9,.,TRBJ2-6,many,17
TGTGCCAGCAGCGACGGGACGGGGTATGAGCAGTTCTTC,CASSDGTGYEQFF,TRBV7-8,.,TRBJ2-1,few,13
TGTGCCAGCAGTTGGGGCGGGAGTTCCCACGAGCAGTACTTC,CASSWGGSSHEQYF,TRBV27,TRBD2,TRBJ2-7,many,14
TGTGCCTGGAGTGGACCCCGCTACGAGCAGTACTTC,CAWSGPRYEQYF,TRBV30,.,TRBJ2-7,.,12
TGTGCCAGCCACCTAGGGGGCGCTTATAGCAATCAGCCCCAGCATTTT,CASHLGGAYSNQPQHF,TRBV19,TRBD1,TRBJ1-5,many,16
TGTGCCAGCAGCTTAGCAGGGGCCACTGAAGCTTTCTTT,CASSLAGATEAFF,TRBV7-9,.,TRBJ1-1,.,13